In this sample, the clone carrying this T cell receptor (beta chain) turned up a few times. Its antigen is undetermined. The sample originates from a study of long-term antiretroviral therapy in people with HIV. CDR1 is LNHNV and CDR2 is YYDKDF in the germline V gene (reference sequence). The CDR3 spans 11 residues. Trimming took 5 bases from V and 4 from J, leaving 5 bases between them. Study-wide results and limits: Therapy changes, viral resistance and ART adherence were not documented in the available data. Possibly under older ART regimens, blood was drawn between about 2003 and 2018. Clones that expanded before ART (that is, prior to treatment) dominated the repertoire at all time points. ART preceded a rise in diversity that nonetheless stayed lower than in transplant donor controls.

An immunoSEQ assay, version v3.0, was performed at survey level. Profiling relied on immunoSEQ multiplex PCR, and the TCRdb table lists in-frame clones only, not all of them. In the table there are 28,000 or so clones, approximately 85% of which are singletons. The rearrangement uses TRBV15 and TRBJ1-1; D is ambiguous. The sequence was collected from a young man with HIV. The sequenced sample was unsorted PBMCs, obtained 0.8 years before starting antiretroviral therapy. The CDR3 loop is CATSRGTEAFF. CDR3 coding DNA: TGTGCCACCAGCCGGGGCACTGAAGCTTTCTTT.